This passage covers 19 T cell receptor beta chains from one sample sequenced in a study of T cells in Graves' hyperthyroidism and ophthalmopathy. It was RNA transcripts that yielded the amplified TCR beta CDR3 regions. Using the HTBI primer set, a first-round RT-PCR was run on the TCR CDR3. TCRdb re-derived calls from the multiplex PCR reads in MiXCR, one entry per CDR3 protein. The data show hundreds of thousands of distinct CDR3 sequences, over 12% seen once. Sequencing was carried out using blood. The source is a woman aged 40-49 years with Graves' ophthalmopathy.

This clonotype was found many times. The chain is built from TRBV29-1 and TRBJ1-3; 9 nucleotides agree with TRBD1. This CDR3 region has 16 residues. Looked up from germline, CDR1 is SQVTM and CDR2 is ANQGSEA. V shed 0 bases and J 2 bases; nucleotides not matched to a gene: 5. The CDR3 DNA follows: TGCAGCGTTGAAGACGGTGGACAGGGGCCTGGAAACACCATATATTTT. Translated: CSVEDGGQGPGNTIYF.

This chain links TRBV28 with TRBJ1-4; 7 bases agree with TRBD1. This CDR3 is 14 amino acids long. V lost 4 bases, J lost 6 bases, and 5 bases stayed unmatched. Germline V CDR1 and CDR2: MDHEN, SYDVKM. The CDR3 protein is CASSSTGPDEKLFF. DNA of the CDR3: TGTGCCAGCAGTTCGACAGGGCCCGATGAAAAACTGTTTTTT.

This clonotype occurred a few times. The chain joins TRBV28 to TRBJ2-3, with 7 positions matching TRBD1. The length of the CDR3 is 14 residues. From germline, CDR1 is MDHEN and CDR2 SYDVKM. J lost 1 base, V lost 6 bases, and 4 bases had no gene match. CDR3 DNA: TGTGCCAGCAGGACAGGGATCGGCACAGATACGCAGTATTTT. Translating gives CASRTGIGTDTQYF.

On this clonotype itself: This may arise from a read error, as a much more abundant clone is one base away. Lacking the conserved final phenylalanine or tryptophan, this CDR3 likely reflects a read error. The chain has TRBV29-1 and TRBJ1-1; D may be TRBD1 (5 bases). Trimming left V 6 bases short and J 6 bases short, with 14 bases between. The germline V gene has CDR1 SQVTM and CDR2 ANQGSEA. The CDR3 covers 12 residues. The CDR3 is CSVQPRGAEAFL. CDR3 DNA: TGCAGCGTCCAGCCAAGAGGGGCTGAAGCTTTCCTT.

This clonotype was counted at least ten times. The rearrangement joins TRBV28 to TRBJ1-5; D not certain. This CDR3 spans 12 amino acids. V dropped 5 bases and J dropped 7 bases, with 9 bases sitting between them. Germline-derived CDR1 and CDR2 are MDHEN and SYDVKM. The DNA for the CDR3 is TGTGCCAGCAGTATGTTAAGGCAGCCCCAGCATTTT. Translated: CASSMLRQPQHF. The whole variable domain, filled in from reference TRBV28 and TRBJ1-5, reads DVKVTQSSRYLVKRTGEKVFLECVQDMDHENMFWYRQDPGLGLRLIYFSYDVKMKEKGDIPEGYSVSREKKERFSLILESASTNQTSMYLCASSMLRQPQHFGDGTRLSIL.

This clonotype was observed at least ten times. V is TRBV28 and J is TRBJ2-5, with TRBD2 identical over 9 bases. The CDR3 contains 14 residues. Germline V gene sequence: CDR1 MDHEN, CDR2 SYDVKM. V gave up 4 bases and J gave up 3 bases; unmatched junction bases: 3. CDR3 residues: CASSWTSVEETQYF. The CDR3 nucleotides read TGTGCCAGCAGTTGGACTAGCGTAGAAGAGACCCAGTACTTC.

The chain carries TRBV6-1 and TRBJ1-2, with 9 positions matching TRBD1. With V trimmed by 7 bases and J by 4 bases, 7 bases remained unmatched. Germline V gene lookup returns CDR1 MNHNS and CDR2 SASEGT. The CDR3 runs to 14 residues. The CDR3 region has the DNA TGTGCCAGCACCTGGGACAGGGCGGGCTATGGCTACACCTTC. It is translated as CASTWDRAGYGYTF.

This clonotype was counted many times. The CDR3 nucleotides are TGCAGTGTTCGAGGCTCCTCCTACGAGCAGTACTTC. The encoded protein is CSVRGSSYEQYF. This chain links TRBV20-1 with TRBJ2-7; D is ambiguous. V dropped 7 bases and J dropped 0 bases, with 10 bases sitting between them. The CDR3 runs to 12 residues. Germline CDR1 and CDR2: DFQATT and SNEGSKA (reference sequence).

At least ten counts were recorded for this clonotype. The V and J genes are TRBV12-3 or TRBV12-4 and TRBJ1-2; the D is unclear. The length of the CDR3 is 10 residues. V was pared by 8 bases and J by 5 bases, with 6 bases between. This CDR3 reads CASGSYGYTF. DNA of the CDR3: TGTGCCAGCGGCTCATATGGCTACACCTTC.

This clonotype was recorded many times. The CDR3 sequence is CASSSSGQPQHF. CDR3 nucleotides: TGTGCCAGCAGCTCCTCAGGCCAGCCCCAGCATTTT. V is TRBV27 and J is TRBJ1-5; no clear D. This CDR3 is 12 amino acids long. V gave up 6 bases and J gave up 7 bases, with 10 bases separating them. CDR1 is MNHEY and CDR2 is SMNVEV in the germline V gene (reference sequence).

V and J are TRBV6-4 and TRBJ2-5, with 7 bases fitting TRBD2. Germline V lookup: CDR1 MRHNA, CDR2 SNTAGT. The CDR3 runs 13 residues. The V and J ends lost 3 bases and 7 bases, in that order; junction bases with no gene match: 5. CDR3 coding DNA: TGTGCCAGCAGTGAGAGGGAGGGTGGGACCCAGTACTTC. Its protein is CASSEREGGTQYF.

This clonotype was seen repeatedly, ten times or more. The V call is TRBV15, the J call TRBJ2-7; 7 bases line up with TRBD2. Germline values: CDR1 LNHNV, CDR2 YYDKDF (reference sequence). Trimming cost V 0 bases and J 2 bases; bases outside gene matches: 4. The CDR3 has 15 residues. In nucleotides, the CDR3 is TGTGCCACCAGCAGAGATGGGGGGGAAACCTACGAGCAGTACTTC. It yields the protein CATSRDGGETYEQYF.

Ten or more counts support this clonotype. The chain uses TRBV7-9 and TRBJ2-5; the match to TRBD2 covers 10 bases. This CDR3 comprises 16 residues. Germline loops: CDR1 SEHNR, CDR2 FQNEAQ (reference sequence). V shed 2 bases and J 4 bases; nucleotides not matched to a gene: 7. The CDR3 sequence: CASSLPHIAGGETQYF. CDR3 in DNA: TGTGCCAGCAGCTTACCTCACATAGCGGGAGGAGAGACCCAGTACTTC.

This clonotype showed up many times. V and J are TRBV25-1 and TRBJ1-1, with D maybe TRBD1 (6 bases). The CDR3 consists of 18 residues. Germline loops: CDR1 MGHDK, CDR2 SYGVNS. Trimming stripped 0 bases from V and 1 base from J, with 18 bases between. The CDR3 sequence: CASSEYKGDARSNTEAFF. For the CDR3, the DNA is TGTGCCAGCAGTGAATATAAGGGGGACGCCAGATCGAACACTGAAGCTTTCTTT.

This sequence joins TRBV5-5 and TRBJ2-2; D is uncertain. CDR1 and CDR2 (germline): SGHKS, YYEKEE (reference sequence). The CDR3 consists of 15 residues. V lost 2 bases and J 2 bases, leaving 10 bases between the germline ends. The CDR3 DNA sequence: TGTGCCAGCAGCTTCCAACAGACAAACACCGGGGAGCTGTTTTTT. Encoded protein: CASSFQQTNTGELFF.

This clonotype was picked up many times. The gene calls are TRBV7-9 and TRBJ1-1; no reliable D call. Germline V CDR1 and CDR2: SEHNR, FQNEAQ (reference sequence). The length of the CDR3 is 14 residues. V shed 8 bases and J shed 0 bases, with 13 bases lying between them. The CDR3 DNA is TGTGCCAGCTCAAGACCCCACCTGAACACTGAAGCTTTCTTT. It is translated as CASSRPHLNTEAFF.

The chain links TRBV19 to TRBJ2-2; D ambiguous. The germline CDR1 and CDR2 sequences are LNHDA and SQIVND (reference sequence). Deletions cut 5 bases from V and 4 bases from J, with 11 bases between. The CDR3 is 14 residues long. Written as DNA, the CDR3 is TGTGCCAGTAGTTCCACGGCGGCCACCGGGGAGCTGTTTTTT. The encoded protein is CASSSTAATGELFF.

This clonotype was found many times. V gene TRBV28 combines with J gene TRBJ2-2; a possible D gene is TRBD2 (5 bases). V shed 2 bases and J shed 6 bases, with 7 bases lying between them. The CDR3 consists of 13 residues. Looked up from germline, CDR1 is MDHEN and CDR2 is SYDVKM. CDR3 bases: TGTGCCAGCAGTTTACCGCGGGCCGGGGAGCTGTTTTTT. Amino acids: CASSLPRAGELFF.

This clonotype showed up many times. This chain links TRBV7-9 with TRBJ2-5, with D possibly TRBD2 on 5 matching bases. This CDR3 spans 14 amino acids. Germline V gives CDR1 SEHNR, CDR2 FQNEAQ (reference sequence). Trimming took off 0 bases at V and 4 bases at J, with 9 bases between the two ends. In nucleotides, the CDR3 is TGTGCCAGCAGCTTAGCCATCCGGGGAGAGACCCAGTACTTC. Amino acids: CASSLAIRGETQYF.